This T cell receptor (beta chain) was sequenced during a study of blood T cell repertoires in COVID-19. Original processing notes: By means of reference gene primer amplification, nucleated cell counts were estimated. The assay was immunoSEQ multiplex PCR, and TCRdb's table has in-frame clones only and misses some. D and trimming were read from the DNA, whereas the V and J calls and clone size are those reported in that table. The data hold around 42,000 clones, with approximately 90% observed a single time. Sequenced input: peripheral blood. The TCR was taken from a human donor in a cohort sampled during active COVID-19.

The CDR3 DNA sequence: TGTGCCAGCAGTGATTACAGCGGGGCCTACAATGAGCAGTTCTTC. Amino acid sequence: CASSDYSGAYNEQFF. The chain carries TRBV2 and TRBJ2-1; TRBD2 matches 7 bases. The CDR3 is 15 amino acids. V lost 3 bases and J lost 2; bases outside the gene matches: 4. CDR1 and CDR2 (germline): SNHLY, FYNNEI.